Listed below are T cell receptor beta chains from one sample, sequenced in a study of control samples from healthy donors and cancer patients. Repertoires were generated with immunoSEQ multiplex PCR, while TCRdb's copy carries only in-frame clones and drops some. The sample yields fewer than 200,000 clones, about 93% seen once. Sequenced sample: blood. These receptors were collected from a man between 18 and 29 years old in good health. The CDR3 runs from the conserved cysteine through the conserved F or W. Fields, in order: J gene, D gene, clone size, V gene, CDR3 DNA, CDR3 protein. The D gene is left open where the match is weak. Size is stated for part of the rows, as once, few or many counts, or as a class when the clone is expanded.

TRBJ2-3	.	once	TRBV4-2	TGTGCCAGCAGCCAAGATCAGACAGTAGATACGCAGTATTTT	CASSQDQTVDTQYF
TRBJ2-4	TRBD2	.	TRBV9	TGTGCCAGCAGCGCCCTTCAGCGGGGGGACATTCAGTACTTC	CASSALQRGDIQYF
TRBJ2-2	TRBD1	.	TRBV6-5	TGTGCCAGCAGCTCCGGGACAGGGGTGGCCGGGGAGCTGTTTTTT	CASSSGTGVAGELFF
TRBJ1-2	.	.	TRBV3-1/TRBV3-2	TGTGCCAGCCAAGGACGGGGAAGAGGATATGGCTACACCTTC	CASQGRGRGYGYTF
TRBJ1-3	TRBD1	.	TRBV3-1/TRBV3-2	TGTGCCAGCAGCCCATGGACAGGCGCTGGCTCTGGAAACACCATATATTTT	CASSPWTGAGSGNTIYF
TRBJ1-3	.	.	TRBV3-1/TRBV3-2	TGTGCCAGCAGCCCTCACGATGCTGGAAACACCATATATTTT	CASSPHDAGNTIYF
TRBJ1-2	.	.	TRBV6-1	TGTGCCAGCAGTGAACGTAACGATGGCTACACCTTC	CASSERNDGYTF
TRBJ1-2	TRBD1	.	TRBV2	TGTGCCAGCAGCCTGGGACAGTTTGGCTACACCTTC	CASSLGQFGYTF
TRBJ2-7	TRBD1	.	TRBV2	TGTGCCAGCAGTTTCGGCCTTCCGGGACAGGGGGGTTTCGAGCAGTACTTC	CASSFGLPGQGGFEQYF
TRBJ2-1	.	.	TRBV5-1	TGCGCCAGCAGCTTCCGTCAGGTTAGCTCCTACAATGAGCAGTTCTTC	CASSFRQVSSYNEQFF
TRBJ1-6	TRBD1	once	TRBV2	TGTGCCAGCAGTAGGGGACAGGGAATTTCACCCCTCCACTTT	CASSRGQGISPLHF
TRBJ2-7	.	.	TRBV6-6	TGTGCCAGCAGTTACTCCCAGGGCTTATACGAGCAGTACTTC	CASSYSQGLYEQYF
TRBJ1-1	.	.	TRBV5-1	TGCGCCAGCTGGAATACAGGTGGCGGCACTGAAGCTTTCTTT	CASWNTGGGTEAFF
TRBJ2-3	TRBD1	.	TRBV5-4	TGTGCCAGCAGTTTGGACAGGGGACACACAGATACGCAGTATTTT	CASSLDRGHTDTQYF
TRBJ2-7	TRBD2	.	TRBV9	TGTGCCAGCAGCCGGACGGGAGGGGTAGCCTACGAGCAGTACTTC	CASSRTGGVAYEQYF
TRBJ1-6	.	.	TRBV6-5	TGTGCCAGCCGTATACCCCCGACAGATAATTCACCCCTCCACTTT	CASRIPPTDNSPLHF